This T cell receptor beta chain was observed in a study of T cell responses to AZD1222 COVID-19 vaccine. Overall study context: Pooling was applied to second doses at about 4 or about 12 weeks. Study conclusions and caveats: The donor cohort was predominantly white British with a female majority, and clonal diversity may have been underestimated. Repertoire samples came only from after the peak T cell response.

Here immunoSEQ multiplex PCR was the method, and the copy in TCRdb shows in-frame clones only, minus some. The sample holds some 97,000 clones; about 86% are singletons and the top ten take 2.5% to 4%. About this clone: As yet, its antigen is unknown.

The CDR3 is made up of 15 amino acids. The J segment lost 5 bases and the V segment lost 6 bases, leaving 7 bases of the junction unmatched. Germline loops: CDR1 SGHTA, CDR2 FQGTGA. The clonotype was recovered from an adult in good health. Sequenced material: peripheral blood, taken on day 0 of AZD1222 vaccination. V is TRBV7-3 and J is TRBJ2-2; 9 bases map to TRBD1. CDR3 DNA sequence: TGTGCCAGCAGTCAACAGGGGGCGGAGACCGGGGAGCTGTTTTTT. It specifies CASSQQGAETGELFF.